This TCR beta chain appears in the sequencing data of a study of blood T cells in healthy people across ages. Study-wide findings and caveats: In these data, TCR beta diversity tracked strongly with naive T cell percentage.

A second PCR, run for about 7 to 11 cycles, used a sample-barcoded 5' primer plus a J-beta primer mix. Via MiXCR, TCRdb re-called the 5' RACE reads, giving one row per CDR3 protein. The sample lists approximately 850,000 distinct CDR3 sequences, under 55% seen once, with around 21% in the top ten. This clonotype was counted only a few times. Its antigen is not identified. Per-sample yields of isolated PBMCs were at least 6 million. Extracted total RNA amounted to at least 5.5 micrograms for each sample. CDR3 length equals 16 residues. The germline V gene encodes CDR1 MNHEY and CDR2 SVGEGT. The V gene lost 6 bases and the J gene lost 5 bases, with 22 bases spanning the gap.

The receptor was isolated from a man aged 55 to 69 in good health. The sample comprised blood. The chain employs TRBV6-2 or TRBV6-3 and TRBJ2-5; possible D gene TRBD2, 6 bases. CDR3 sequence reads: CASRSNTGLPWETQYF. The CDR3 nucleotides are TGTGCCAGCAGATCTAATACGGGACTCCCATGGGAGACCCAGTACTTC.